This entry is about one T cell receptor (beta chain). The sample originates from a study of beta chain features in type 1 diabetes. The V end was cut by 3 bases, the J end by 4 bases, with 18 bases between. The CDR3 length is 16 residues. CDR1 is MGHRA and CDR2 is YSYEKL in the germline V gene. Investigators reverse transcribed all isolated RNA, so they sequenced expressed TCRB transcripts. Clones were read by immunoSEQ multiplex PCR, and TCRdb kept only the in-frame ones, dropping some. The data contain around 300,000 clones, 9.5% to 12% of them singletons. The clonotype originates from a woman in her 30s in good health. Sequenced sample: naive CD4+ T cells from blood. This chain uses TRBV4-1 with TRBJ2-5, with TRBD2 as a possible D gene (7 bases). Here the CDR3 reads CASSQPGGAWGETQYF. The CDR3 DNA reads TGCGCCAGCAGCCAGCCTGGGGGGGCTTGGGGAGAGACCCAGTACTTC.